A selection of T cell receptor beta chains follows, all from one sample in a study of identical twins. MiXCR, run by TCRdb on the 5' RACE reads, gives a single entry per CDR3 protein. The table shows hundreds of thousands of distinct CDR3 sequences, with 24% occurring only once. The sample also formed part of further work on T cells expressing NK-cell markers.

Material for sequencing was CD4+ T cells sorted from blood. These receptor sequences come from a woman in her late teens or twenties in good health. CDR3s include the opening cysteine and the closing phenylalanine or tryptophan. Each record gives: J gene, V gene, CDR3 protein.

J gene: TRBJ2-1
V gene: TRBV6-1
CDR3 protein: CASSRLGFRNEQFF

J gene: TRBJ2-3
V gene: TRBV7-2
CDR3 protein: CASSFYGSYTDTQYF

J gene: TRBJ1-4
V gene: TRBV24-1
CDR3 protein: CATSTPGPSGEKLFF

J gene: TRBJ2-1
V gene: TRBV7-9
CDR3 protein: CASSLYGKTSYNEQFF

J gene: TRBJ2-7
V gene: TRBV18
CDR3 protein: CASSKLATYEQYF

J gene: TRBJ1-4
V gene: TRBV7-2
CDR3 protein: CASSFQSRSEKLFF

J gene: TRBJ2-7
V gene: TRBV6-1
CDR3 protein: CASSALAGPGGQYF

J gene: TRBJ2-1
V gene: TRBV20-1
CDR3 protein: CSAIRGGRSYNEQFF

J gene: TRBJ2-1
V gene: TRBV9
CDR3 protein: CASSARAGVGEQFF

J gene: TRBJ2-7
V gene: TRBV20-1
CDR3 protein: CSARGHLAAYYEQYF

J gene: TRBJ2-1
V gene: TRBV19
CDR3 protein: CASSIQYNEQFF

J gene: TRBJ2-6
V gene: TRBV3-1
CDR3 protein: CASSHRLGSGANVLTF

J gene: TRBJ2-5
V gene: TRBV3-1
CDR3 protein: CASSQLGRLTQETQYF

J gene: TRBJ2-3
V gene: TRBV12-3/TRBV12-4
CDR3 protein: CASSLSGGAADTQYF

J gene: TRBJ2-3
V gene: TRBV5-5
CDR3 protein: CASSFNPPDTQYF

J gene: TRBJ1-1
V gene: TRBV5-1
CDR3 protein: CASSSQGSNTEAFF

J gene: TRBJ2-5
V gene: TRBV11-2
CDR3 protein: CASSKRTSGGLKETQYF

J gene: TRBJ2-7
V gene: TRBV6-1
CDR3 protein: CASSRQTPADEQYF

J gene: TRBJ2-5
V gene: TRBV20-1
CDR3 protein: CSARSPSGGQETQYF

J gene: TRBJ2-1
V gene: TRBV7-6
CDR3 protein: CASSSNVPGQGLHEQFF

J gene: TRBJ2-7
V gene: TRBV20-1
CDR3 protein: CSAPGELRGEQYF

J gene: TRBJ1-1
V gene: TRBV12-3/TRBV12-4
CDR3 protein: CASSPRTAKNTEAFF

J gene: TRBJ2-1
V gene: TRBV5-1
CDR3 protein: CASSLLAGGLNEQFF

J gene: TRBJ1-3
V gene: TRBV20-1
CDR3 protein: CSARGVAGNGNTIYF

J gene: TRBJ2-5
V gene: TRBV3-1
CDR3 protein: CASSPQIFETQYF

J gene: TRBJ2-2
V gene: TRBV25-1
CDR3 protein: CASSEFKGDGELFF

J gene: TRBJ2-4
V gene: TRBV29-1
CDR3 protein: CSAGRAGKNIQYF

J gene: TRBJ2-1
V gene: TRBV6-1
CDR3 protein: CASRGRTSGMNEQFF

J gene: TRBJ1-5
V gene: TRBV9
CDR3 protein: CASSSEGVYQPQHF

J gene: TRBJ1-6
V gene: TRBV4-1
CDR3 protein: CASSRGESSYNSPLHF

J gene: TRBJ2-1
V gene: TRBV20-1
CDR3 protein: CSTGLPLGEQFF

J gene: TRBJ2-1
V gene: TRBV20-1
CDR3 protein: CSARGRQGSSYNEQFF

J gene: TRBJ2-1
V gene: TRBV20-1
CDR3 protein: CSAFVASGSSYNEQFF

J gene: TRBJ2-7
V gene: TRBV11-2
CDR3 protein: CASSAPGTGSNEQHF

J gene: TRBJ2-2
V gene: TRBV3-1
CDR3 protein: CASSPAGGSGELFF

J gene: TRBJ2-5
V gene: TRBV5-5
CDR3 protein: CASRVRWEQETQYF

J gene: TRBJ2-5
V gene: TRBV10-3
CDR3 protein: CAISGTSGETLEREEKGRETQYF